These 14 T cell receptor beta chains were all obtained from the same sample, sequenced in a study of blood T cells in healthy people across ages (dated by TCRdb to between 2015 and 2017). To prepare the library, 5' RACE was applied. The sequencing machine was an Illumina HiSeq 2500. A second PCR of about 7 to 12 cycles was performed with a sample-barcoded 5' primer and a J-beta primer mix. Starting from the raw public reads, TCRdb applied fastp trimming at Q25, assembled clones with MiXCR and retained in-frame beta chains. Each record represents a unique CDR3 protein, reported with the most common genes and DNA among its rows. Here the sample has about 1,400,000 distinct CDR3 sequences; 59% occur a single time. Clones ranked in the top ten supply 6.5% to 8.5% of the sample. Sequences were obtained from blood. All receptors derive from a man between 18 and 29 years old in good health.

This chain connects TRBV4-3 to TRBJ1-4; D gene unclear. CDR1 LGHNA and CDR2 YSLEER come from the germline V gene. Trimming pared 0 bases from V and 6 bases from J, leaving 11 bases between. This CDR3 has 15 residues. The CDR3 sequence is CASSQDPDGDEKLFF. For the CDR3, the DNA is TGCGCCAGCAGCCAAGATCCGGACGGGGATGAAAAACTGTTTTTT.

This chain's CDR3 is CASSVTGQLQETQYF. The CDR3 DNA is TGTGCCAGCAGTGTAACGGGACAGCTCCAAGAGACCCAGTACTTC. The V gene is TRBV6-1, the J gene TRBJ2-5, with 7 bases identical to TRBD1. V trimming: 4 bases; J trimming: 1 base; junction bases outside the gene matches: 6. The CDR3 loop spans 15 amino acids. CDR1 and CDR2 (germline): MNHNS, SASEGT.

This sequence joins TRBV6-6 and TRBJ2-2, with 8 bases identical to TRBD2. The V segment lost 0 bases and the J segment 6 bases; nucleotides outside the gene matches: 9. CDR3 length equals 17 residues. Germline V gene sequence: CDR1 MNHNY, CDR2 SVGAGI (reference sequence). The CDR3 here is CASSYSVGGALPGELFF. The CDR3 DNA sequence: TGTGCCAGCAGTTACTCAGTCGGGGGGGCCCTCCCCGGGGAGCTGTTTTTT.

In nucleotides, the CDR3 is TGTGCCAGCAGCTTACCAATGGACAGGGGATACTACAATGAGCAGTTCTTC. It yields the protein CASSLPMDRGYYNEQFF. The rearrangement links TRBV7-2 to TRBJ2-1; 9 bases align to TRBD1. Trimming cost V 2 bases and J 3 bases; bases outside gene matches: 8. The CDR3 consists of 17 residues. Germline assignment: CDR1 SGHTA and CDR2 FQGNSA.

The genes are TRBV3-1 and TRBJ1-2; 10 bases are shared with TRBD1. The CDR3 is 14 residues long. V dropped 2 bases and J dropped 8; count of bases not matched to a gene: 5. Per germline, CDR1 LGHDT and CDR2 YNNKEL (reference sequence). For the CDR3, the DNA is TGTGCCAGCAGCCAACGGGACAGGGGCTCAGGCTACACCTTC. Encoded protein: CASSQRDRGSGYTF. Together with reference TRBV3-1 and TRBJ1-2, the CDR3 gives the full variable domain: DTAVSQTPKYLVTQMGNDKSIKCEQNLGHDTMYWYKQDSKKFLKIMFSYNNKELIINETVPNRFSPKSPDKAHLNLHINSLELGDSAVYFCASSQRDRGSGYTFGSGTRLTVV.

With regard to this clonotype: The junction does not match germline at one end; this may be a read error. The chain employs TRBV7-9 and TRBJ1-4, with D possibly TRBD1 on 5 matching bases. The CDR3 is 16 amino acids. The germline CDR1 and CDR2 sequences are SEHNR and FQNEAQ (reference sequence). CDR3 in amino acids: CASSPPRATAGEKLFF. CDR3 bases: TGCGCCAGCAGCCCCCCCAGGGCCACAGCGGGTGAAAAACTGTTTTTT.

V usage is TRBV29-1 and J usage is TRBJ1-2, with TRBD1 as a possible D gene (6 bases). V was cut by 6 bases and J by 7 bases, with 18 bases left in between. Germline CDR1 is SQVTM and CDR2 is ANQGSEA. The CDR3 sequence is 13 residues long. CDR3 in DNA: TGCAGCGTCCGGGACACCAGACCTTCTGGCTACACCTTC. This codes for CSVRDTRPSGYTF. Full variable domain (missing parts from reference TRBV29-1 and TRBJ1-2): SAVISQKPSRDICQRGTSLTIQCQVDSQVTMMFWYRQQPGQSLTLIATANQGSEATYESGFVIDKFPISRPNLTFSTLTVSNMSPEDSSIYLCSVRDTRPSGYTFGSGTRLTVV.

V gene TRBV7-9 combines with J gene TRBJ1-1; D is ambiguous. The germline V gene has CDR1 SEHNR and CDR2 FQNEAQ (reference sequence). V was clipped by 4 bases and J by 0 bases, with 15 bases between them. The CDR3 is 16 amino acids. The CDR3 DNA reads as TGTGCCAGCAGCTCCTCCCAGGCGACCATGAACACTGAAGCTTTCTTT. Translating gives CASSSSQATMNTEAFF.

Only a few counts were recorded for this clonotype. This rearrangement joins TRBV12-3 or TRBV12-4 to TRBJ1-1; D possibly corresponds to TRBD1 (5 bases). The CDR3 runs 13 residues. V was shortened by 7 bases and J by 1 base, with 10 bases between the two germline ends. The CDR3 protein is CASTQGENTEAFF. The DNA for the CDR3 is TGTGCCAGCACCCAAGGGGAGAACACTGAAGCTTTCTTT.

CDR3 sequence: CASSSGTSGRKETQYF. CDR3 DNA: TGTGCCAGCAGTTCTGGGACTAGCGGGAGGAAAGAGACCCAGTACTTC. This chain uses TRBV27 with TRBJ2-5; 15 bases align to TRBD2. Germline assignment: CDR1 MNHEY and CDR2 SMNVEV (reference sequence). The CDR3 totals 16 residues. V was pared by 4 bases and J by 3 bases, with 3 bases of the junction left unmatched.

This clonotype was seen a handful of times. V gene TRBV20-1 combines with J gene TRBJ2-7; possibly TRBD2 for D (5 bases). CDR1 is DFQATT, CDR2 SNEGSKA, per germline (reference sequence). Trimming removed 5 bases from V and 3 bases from J, with 8 bases in between. CDR3 length: 11 amino acids. CDR3 nucleotide sequence: TGCAGTGCTTCCGGGAACTACGAGCAGTACTTC. Translation gives CSASGNYEQYF.

The V call is TRBV7-2, the J call TRBJ2-3; 7 positions match TRBD2. This CDR3 region has 16 residues. Germline V gene data show CDR1 as SGHTA and CDR2 as FQGNSA. Germline trimming cut 7 bases from V and 6 bases from J; bases unmatched to any gene: 16. The CDR3 bases are TGTGCCAGCACCTATAGAGGCGGGAGTAAGGTGGATACGCAGTATTTT. Its translation: CASTYRGGSKVDTQYF. Drawing the rest from reference TRBV7-2 and TRBJ2-3, the complete variable domain is GAGVSQSPSNKVTEKGKDVELRCDPISGHTALYWYRQSLGQGLEFLIYFQGNSAPDKSGLPSDRFSAERTGGSVSTLTIQRTQQEDSAVYLCASTYRGGSKVDTQYFGPGTRLTVL.

The rearrangement links TRBV2 to TRBJ2-1, with 12 bases lining up with TRBD1. From germline, CDR1 is SNHLY and CDR2 FYNNEI. V trimming: 6 bases; J trimming: 6 bases; junction bases outside the gene matches: 6. CDR3 length: 15 residues. As DNA, the CDR3 is TGTGCCAGCAGCGTGGGACAGGGGGCGCGCAATGAGCAGTTCTTC. Its translation: CASSVGQGARNEQFF.

This chain links TRBV15 with TRBJ2-6; a possible D gene is TRBD2 (5 bases). This CDR3 has 16 amino acids. V was clipped by 1 base and J by 0 bases, with 7 bases between them. Germline V lookup: CDR1 LNHNV, CDR2 YYDKDF (reference sequence). The CDR3 DNA reads as TGTGCCACCAGCAGAGTGAGGGCCTCTGGGGCCAACGTCCTGACTTTC. It encodes CATSRVRASGANVLTF.